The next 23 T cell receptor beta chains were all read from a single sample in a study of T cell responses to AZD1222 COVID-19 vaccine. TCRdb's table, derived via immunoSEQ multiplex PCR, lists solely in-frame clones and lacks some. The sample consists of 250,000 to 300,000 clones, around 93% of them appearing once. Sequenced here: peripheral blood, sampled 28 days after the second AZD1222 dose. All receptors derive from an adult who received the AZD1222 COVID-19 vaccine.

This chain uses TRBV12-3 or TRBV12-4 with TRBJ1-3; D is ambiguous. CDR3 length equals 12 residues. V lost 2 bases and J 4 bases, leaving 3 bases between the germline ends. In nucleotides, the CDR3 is TGTGCCAGCAGTTTATTCGGAAACACCATATATTTT. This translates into CASSLFGNTIYF.

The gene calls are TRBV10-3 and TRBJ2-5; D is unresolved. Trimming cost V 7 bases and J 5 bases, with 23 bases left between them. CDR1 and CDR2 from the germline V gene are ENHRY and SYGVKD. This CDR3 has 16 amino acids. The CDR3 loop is CAIKASVGKAGETQYF. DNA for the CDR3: TGTGCCATCAAGGCAAGCGTTGGGAAAGCTGGGGAGACCCAGTACTTC.

Written as DNA, the CDR3 is TGTGCCAGCAGTGAAGCCCAGGGGACCGGGGAGCTGTTTTTT. As protein: CASSEAQGTGELFF. The chain recombines TRBV6-1 with TRBJ2-2; a possible D gene is TRBD1 (6 bases). V gave up 0 bases and J gave up 5 bases, with 7 bases separating them. This CDR3 has 14 residues. Germline loops: CDR1 MNHNS, CDR2 SASEGT.

CDR3 sequence: CASTGSRAGEQYF. The CDR3 DNA reads as TGTGCCAGCACCGGATCCAGGGCAGGGGAGCAGTACTTC. This chain links TRBV12-3 or TRBV12-4 with TRBJ2-7; TRBD1 might be the D (5 bases). The CDR3 has 13 amino acids. V lost 7 bases and J 7 bases, leaving 17 bases between the germline ends.

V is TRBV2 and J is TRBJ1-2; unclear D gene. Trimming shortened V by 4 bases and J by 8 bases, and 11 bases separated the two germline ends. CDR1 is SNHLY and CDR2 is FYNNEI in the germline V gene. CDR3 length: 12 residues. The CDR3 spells CASSGGRDGYTF. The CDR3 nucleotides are TGTGCCAGCAGTGGAGGCCGAGACGGCTACACCTTC. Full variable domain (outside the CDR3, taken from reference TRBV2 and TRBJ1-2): EPEVTQTPSHQVTQMGQEVILRCVPISNHLYFYWYRQILGQKVEFLVSFYNNEISEKSEIFDDQFSVERPDGSNFTLKIRSTKLEDSAMYFCASSGGRDGYTFGSGTRLTVV.

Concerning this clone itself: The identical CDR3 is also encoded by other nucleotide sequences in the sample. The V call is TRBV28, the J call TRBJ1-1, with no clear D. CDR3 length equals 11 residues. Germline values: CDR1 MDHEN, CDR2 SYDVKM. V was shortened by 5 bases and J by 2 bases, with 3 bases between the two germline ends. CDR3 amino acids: CASSPNTEAFF. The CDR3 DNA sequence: TGTGCCAGCAGTCCTAACACTGAAGCTTTCTTT. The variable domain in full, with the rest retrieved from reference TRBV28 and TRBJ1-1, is DVKVTQSSRYLVKRTGEKVFLECVQDMDHENMFWYRQDPGLGLRLIYFSYDVKMKEKGDIPEGYSVSREKKERFSLILESASTNQTSMYLCASSPNTEAFFGQGTRLTVV.

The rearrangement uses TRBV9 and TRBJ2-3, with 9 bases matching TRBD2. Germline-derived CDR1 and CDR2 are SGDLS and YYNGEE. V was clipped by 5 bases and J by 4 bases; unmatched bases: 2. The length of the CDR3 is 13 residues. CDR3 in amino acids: CASRPSGADTQYF. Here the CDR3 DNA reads TGTGCCAGCAGGCCTAGCGGGGCAGATACGCAGTATTTT.

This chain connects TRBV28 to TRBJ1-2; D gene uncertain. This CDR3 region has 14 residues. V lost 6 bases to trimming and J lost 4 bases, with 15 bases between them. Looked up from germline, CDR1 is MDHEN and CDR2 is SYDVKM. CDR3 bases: TGTGCCAGCAGCCCGCGGGCGGGTGGCTATGGCTACACCTTC. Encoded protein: CASSPRAGGYGYTF.

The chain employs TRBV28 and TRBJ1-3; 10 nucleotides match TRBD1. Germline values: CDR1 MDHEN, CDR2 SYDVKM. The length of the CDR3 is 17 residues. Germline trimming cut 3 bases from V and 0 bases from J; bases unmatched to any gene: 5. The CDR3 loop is CASSFGTGARSGNTIYF. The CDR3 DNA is TGTGCCAGCAGTTTCGGGACAGGGGCCCGCTCTGGAAACACCATATATTTT.

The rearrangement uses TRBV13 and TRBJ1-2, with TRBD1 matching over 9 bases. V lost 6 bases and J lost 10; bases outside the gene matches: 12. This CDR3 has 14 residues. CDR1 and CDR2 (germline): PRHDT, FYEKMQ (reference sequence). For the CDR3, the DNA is TGTGCCAGCAGATGGTCCGGGACAGGGAAAGCCTACACCTTC. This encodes CASRWSGTGKAYTF.

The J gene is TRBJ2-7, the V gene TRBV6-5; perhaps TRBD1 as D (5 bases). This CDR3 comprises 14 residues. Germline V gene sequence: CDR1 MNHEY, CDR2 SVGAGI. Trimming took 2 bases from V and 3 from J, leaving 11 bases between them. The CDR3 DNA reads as TGTGCCAGCAGTTACAGGGGTATGGACTACGAGCAGTACTTC. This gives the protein CASSYRGMDYEQYF.

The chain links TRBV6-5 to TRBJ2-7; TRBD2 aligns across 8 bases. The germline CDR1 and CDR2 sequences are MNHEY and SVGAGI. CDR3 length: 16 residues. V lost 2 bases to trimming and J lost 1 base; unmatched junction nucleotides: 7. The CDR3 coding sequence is TGTGCCAGCAGTTACACCCGTACTAGCGGATCCTACGAGCAGTACTTC. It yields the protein CASSYTRTSGSYEQYF.

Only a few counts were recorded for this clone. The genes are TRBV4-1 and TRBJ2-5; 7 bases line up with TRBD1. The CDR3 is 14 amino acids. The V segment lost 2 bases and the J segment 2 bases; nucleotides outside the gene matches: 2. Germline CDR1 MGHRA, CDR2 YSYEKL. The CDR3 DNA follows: TGCGCCAGCAGCCAAATACAGGGGCAAGAGACCCAGTACTTC. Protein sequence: CASSQIQGQETQYF.

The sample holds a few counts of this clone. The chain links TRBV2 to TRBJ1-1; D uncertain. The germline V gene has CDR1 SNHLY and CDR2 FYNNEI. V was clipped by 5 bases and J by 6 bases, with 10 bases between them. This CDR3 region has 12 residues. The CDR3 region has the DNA TGTGCCAGCAGTTCGCGATCCCCTGAAGCTTTCTTT. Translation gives CASSSRSPEAFF.

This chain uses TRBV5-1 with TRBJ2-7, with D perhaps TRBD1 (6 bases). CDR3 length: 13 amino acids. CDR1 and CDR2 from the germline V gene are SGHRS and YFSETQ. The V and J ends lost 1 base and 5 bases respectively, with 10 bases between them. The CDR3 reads CASSLTGTDEQYF. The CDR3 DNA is TGCGCCAGCAGCTTGACAGGGACCGACGAGCAGTACTTC. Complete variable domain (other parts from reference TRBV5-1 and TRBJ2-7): KAGVTQTPRYLIKTRGQQVTLSCSPISGHRSVSWYQQTPGQGLQFLFEYFSETQRNKGNFPGRFSGRQFSNSRSEMNVSTLELGDSALYLCASSLTGTDEQYFGPGTRLTVT.

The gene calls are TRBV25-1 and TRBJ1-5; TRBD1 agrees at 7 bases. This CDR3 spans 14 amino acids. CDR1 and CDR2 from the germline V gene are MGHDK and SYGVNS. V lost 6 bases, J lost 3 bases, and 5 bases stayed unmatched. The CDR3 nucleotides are TGTGCCAGCAGGCAGACAGGGAACAATCAGCCCCAGCATTTT. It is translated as CASRQTGNNQPQHF.

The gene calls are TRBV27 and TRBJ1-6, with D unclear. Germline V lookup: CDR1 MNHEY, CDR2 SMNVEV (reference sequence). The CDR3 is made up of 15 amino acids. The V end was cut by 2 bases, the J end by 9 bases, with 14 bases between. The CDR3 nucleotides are TGTGCCAGCAGTTTAGCAGGCTTCGGTGGTTCACCCCTCCACTTT. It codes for CASSLAGFGGSPLHF.

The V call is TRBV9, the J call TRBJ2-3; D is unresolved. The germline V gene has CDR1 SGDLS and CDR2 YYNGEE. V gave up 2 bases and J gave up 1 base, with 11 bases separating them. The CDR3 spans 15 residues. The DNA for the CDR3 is TGTGCCAGCAGCGTCGGACCTCAGGGCACAGATACGCAGTATTTT. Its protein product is CASSVGPQGTDTQYF.

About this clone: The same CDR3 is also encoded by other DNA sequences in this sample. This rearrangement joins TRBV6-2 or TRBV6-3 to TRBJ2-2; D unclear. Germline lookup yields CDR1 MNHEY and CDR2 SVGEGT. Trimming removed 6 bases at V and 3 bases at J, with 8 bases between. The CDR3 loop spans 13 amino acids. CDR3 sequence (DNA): TGTGCCAGCAGCGTAACGGACACCGGGGAGCTGTTTTTT. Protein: CASSVTDTGELFF.

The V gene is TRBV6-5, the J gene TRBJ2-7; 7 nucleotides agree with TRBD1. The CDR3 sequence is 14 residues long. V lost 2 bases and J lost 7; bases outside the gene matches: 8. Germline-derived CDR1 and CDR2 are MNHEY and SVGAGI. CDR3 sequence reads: CASSYGTVKREQYF. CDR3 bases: TGTGCCAGCAGTTACGGGACAGTAAAAAGGGAGCAGTACTTC.

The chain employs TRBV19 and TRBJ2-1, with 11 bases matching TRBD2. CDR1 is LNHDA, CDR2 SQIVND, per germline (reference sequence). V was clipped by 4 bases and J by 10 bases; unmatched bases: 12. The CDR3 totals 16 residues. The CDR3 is CASSTPASGRPREQFF. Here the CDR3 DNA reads TGTGCCAGTAGTACCCCCGCTAGCGGGAGGCCTCGGGAGCAGTTCTTC.

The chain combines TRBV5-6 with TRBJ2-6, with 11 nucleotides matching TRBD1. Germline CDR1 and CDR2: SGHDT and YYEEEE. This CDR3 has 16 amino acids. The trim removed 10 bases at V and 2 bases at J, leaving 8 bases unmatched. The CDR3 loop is CAGQDRGLPGANVLTF. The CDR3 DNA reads TGTGCCGGACAGGACAGGGGGCTTCCTGGGGCCAACGTCCTGACTTTC.

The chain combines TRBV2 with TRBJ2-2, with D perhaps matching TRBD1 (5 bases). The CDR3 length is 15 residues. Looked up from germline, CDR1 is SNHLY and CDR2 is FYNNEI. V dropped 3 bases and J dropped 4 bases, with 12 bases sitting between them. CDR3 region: CASSDQGSFTGELFF. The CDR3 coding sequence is TGTGCCAGCAGTGATCAGGGTTCGTTCACCGGGGAGCTGTTTTTT.